These 5 T cell receptor beta chains were sequenced from one sample in a study of shared clonotypes between healthy human individuals. Naive CD8 cells lacked CD45RO and underwent positive selection for CCR7, leaving out terminally differentiated effector memory CD45RA+ cells. Repertoires were generated with immunoSEQ multiplex PCR, while TCRdb's copy carries only in-frame clones and drops some. The sample includes under 2,000,000 clones, approximately 95% of them seen just once. Sequencing was done on a sample of naive CD8+ T cells sorted from blood. The receptors here all came from a young man in good health.

A remark on this clone: Other DNA variants within this sample encode the same CDR3. The chain has TRBV5-6 and TRBJ1-2; D gene unclear. Germline CDR1 reads SGHDT; CDR2 reads YYEEEE. Trimming left V 1 base short and J 4 bases short, with 11 bases between. This CDR3 is built from 14 residues. CDR3 in DNA: TGTGCCAGCAGCTTGTCAGGCGGCTCCTATGGCTACACCTTC. It translates to CASSLSGGSYGYTF. Together with reference TRBV5-6 and TRBJ1-2, the CDR3 gives the full variable domain: DAGVTQSPTHLIKTRGQQVTLRCSPKSGHDTVSWYQQALGQGPQFIFQYYEEEERQRGNFPDRFSGHQFPNYSSELNVNALLLGDSALYLCASSLSGGSYGYTFGSGTRLTVV.

The gene calls are TRBV7-9 and TRBJ2-3, with a tentative D call TRBD2 (5 bases). The germline V gene encodes CDR1 SEHNR and CDR2 FQNEAQ (reference sequence). The V gene lost 1 base and the J gene lost 2 bases, with 13 bases spanning the gap. CDR3 size: 16 residues. The CDR3 DNA follows: TGTGCCAGCAGCTTAGGGTTGGGGAGCATCACAGATACGCAGTATTTT. Translated, it gives CASSLGLGSITDTQYF.

This sequence joins TRBV10-3 and TRBJ1-3, with no clear D. The ends were cut back, 2 bases at V and 3 bases at J, with 5 bases in the middle. The CDR3 covers 13 residues. Germline CDR1 reads ENHRY; CDR2 reads SYGVKD. The CDR3 DNA reads TGTGCCATCAGTGAGGAAGTTGGAAACACCATATATTTT. Translating it yields CAISEEVGNTIYF.

This chain connects TRBV11-2 to TRBJ2-7, with 11 bases identical to TRBD2. Germline loops: CDR1 SGHAT, CDR2 FQNNGV. Trimming took 5 bases from V and 4 from J; bases not matched to a gene: 4. The length of the CDR3 is 14 residues. The CDR3 region is CASSELAGGYEQYF. For the CDR3, the DNA is TGTGCCAGCAGCGAGCTAGCGGGAGGTTACGAGCAGTACTTC.

This clone has just one count. J is TRBJ2-4 and V is TRBV2; D is undetermined. The V end was cut by 0 bases, the J end by 13 bases, with 7 bases between. Per germline, CDR1 SNHLY and CDR2 FYNNEI. This CDR3 is built from 11 residues. CDR3 sequence: CASSEAALQYF. For the CDR3, the DNA is TGTGCCAGCAGTGAAGCGGCTCTCCAGTACTTC.